This is a list of T cell receptor beta chains from one sample in a study of T cells in Graves' hyperthyroidism and ophthalmopathy. One entry per CDR3 protein results from TCRdb running MiXCR on the multiplex PCR reads. The table records about 840,000 distinct CDR3 sequences, roughly 37% of them present only once. Sequenced input: blood. These TCRs come from a man aged 18 to 35 with Graves' hyperthyroidism. Both conserved end residues are part of each CDR3. Each record gives: CDR3 protein, CDR3 DNA, clone size, J gene, V gene, D gene. The D gene is left open where the match is weak. A clone size is listed for some rows: how often the clone was seen (once, few, many), or a class if it is expanded.

CASSRPGQGYEAFF,TGTGCCAGCAGCCGACCGGGACAGGGGTATGAAGCTTTCTTT,-,TRBJ1-1,TRBV7-2,TRBD1
CSAQVLAGGRETQYF,TGCAGTGCTCAAGTACTAGCGGGAGGGCGGGAGACCCAGTACTTC,many,TRBJ2-5,TRBV20-1,TRBD2
CASSEEGNSYEQYF,TGCGCCAGCAGTGAAGAAGGTAACTCCTACGAGCAGTACTTC,-,TRBJ2-7,TRBV4-3,-
CASSLSGAMAELFF,TGTGCCAGCAGTTTATCAGGGGCAATGGCGGAGCTGTTTTTT,many,TRBJ2-2,TRBV7-2,-
CASSPGTGSMAPEKLFF,TGTGCCAGCAGCCCCGGGACAGGGAGTATGGCCCCGGAAAAACTGTTTTTT,-,TRBJ1-4,TRBV7-9,TRBD1
CASSSQDPHNSPLHF,TGTGCCAGCAGTTCTCAGGACCCCCATAATTCACCCCTCCACTTT,few,TRBJ1-6,TRBV12-3/TRBV12-4,-
CASSEGLDPEGRGYTF,TGTGCCAGCAGTGAAGGACTAGACCCCGAGGGAAGGGGCTACACCTTC,many,TRBJ1-2,TRBV2,-
CASSLGTGSVQPQHF,TGTGCCAGCAGTTTAGGGACAGGGTCGGTACAGCCCCAGCATTTT,few,TRBJ1-5,TRBV12-3/TRBV12-4,TRBD1
CASSFPQRENTGELFF,TGTGCCAGCAGCTTCCCCCAGAGGGAGAACACCGGGGAGCTGTTTTTT,-,TRBJ2-2,TRBV7-2,-
CASSQDRQGPSRTGELFF,TGTGCCAGCAGCCAAGACCGGCAGGGGCCGTCAAGGACCGGGGAGCTGTTTTTT,-,TRBJ2-2,TRBV7-9,-
CASSVEGQGNTPLHF,TGTGCCAGCAGCGTAGAGGGACAGGGGAATACACCCCTCCACTTT,many,TRBJ1-6,TRBV9,TRBD1
CASSDIEETQYF,TGTGCCAGCAGCGATATAGAAGAGACCCAGTACTTC,few,TRBJ2-5,TRBV6-6,-
CATSSEGANTGANQPQHF,TGTGCCACCAGCAGCGAAGGGGCAAACACCGGGGCCAATCAGCCCCAGCATTTT,-,TRBJ1-5,TRBV15,-
CASSLTGQGPGGYTF,TGTGCCAGCAGCCTGACCGGACAGGGACCGGGTGGCTACACCTTC,few,TRBJ1-2,TRBV6-5,TRBD1
CSARLAGVETQYF,TGCAGTGCCAGACTAGCGGGGGTGGAGACCCAGTACTTC,few,TRBJ2-5,TRBV20-1,TRBD2
CASSVGEGKTEAFF,TGTGCCAGCAGCGTAGGAGAGGGGAAGACTGAAGCTTTCTTT,-,TRBJ1-1,TRBV9,-
CASSAWTSAETQYF,TGTGCCAGCAGCGCTTGGACATCAGCGGAGACCCAGTACTTC,few,TRBJ2-5,TRBV7-9,-
CASSSHTGGFGYTF,TGCGCCAGCAGCTCTCACACAGGGGGCTTTGGCTACACCTTC,-,TRBJ1-2,TRBV5-1,TRBD1
CASSSLQGRNSPLHF,TGCGCCAGCAGCTCACTACAGGGTCGTAATTCACCCCTCCACTTT,many,TRBJ1-6,TRBV5-1,-
CASASGQGGSPLHF,TGTGCCAGCGCCTCAGGGCAGGGAGGGTCACCCCTCCACTTT,few,TRBJ1-6,TRBV7-3,-
CSASGQGGFYEQYF,TGCAGTGCTAGCGGGCAGGGGGGTTTCTACGAGCAGTACTTC,few,TRBJ2-7,TRBV20-1,-
CATSRLPGLDYNEAFF,TGTGCCACCAGCAGACTACCGGGACTAGATTACAATGAAGCTTTCTTT,once,TRBJ1-1,TRBV15,-
CASIAETSGDQETQYF,TGTGCCAGTATCGCGGAGACTAGCGGGGACCAAGAGACCCAGTACTTC,few,TRBJ2-5,TRBV5-6,TRBD2
CASSYSNDQPQHF,TGTGCCAGCAGTTACTCGAATGATCAGCCCCAGCATTTT,few,TRBJ1-5,TRBV6-5,-
CAISQGTFETQYF,TGTGCCATCAGTCAGGGGACGTTCGAGACCCAGTACTTC,many,TRBJ2-5,TRBV10-3,-
CSVASAYGYTF,TGCAGCGTTGCCTCCGCCTATGGCTACACCTTC,many,TRBJ1-2,TRBV29-1,-
CAIMEAKYNSPLHF,TGTGCCATCATGGAGGCAAAATATAATTCACCCCTCCACTTT,many,TRBJ1-6,TRBV10-3,-
CASSQDPLGEQYF,TGTGCCAGCAGCCAAGACCCCCTGGGGGAGCAGTACTTC,-,TRBJ2-7,TRBV7-9,-
CASSVVCRDDGYTF,TGTGCCAGCAGCGTAGTATGCCGGGACGATGGCTACACCTTC,-,TRBJ1-2,TRBV9,-
CAIMTDSSYEQYF,TGTGCCATCATGACGGACAGTTCCTACGAGCAGTACTTC,many,TRBJ2-7,TRBV10-3,-
CASSLRGGIHEQYF,TGTGCCAGCAGCTTGAGAGGGGGGATCCACGAGCAGTACTTC,-,TRBJ2-7,TRBV5-5,-
CSVSKGQLPYEQYF,TGCAGCGTGTCCAAGGGGCAACTTCCCTACGAGCAGTACTTC,-,TRBJ2-7,TRBV29-1,-
CATSRRQTLTEAFF,TGTGCCACCAGCAGACGACAGACCCTCACTGAAGCTTTCTTT,many,TRBJ1-1,TRBV15,-
CASSLEGRAGEQYF,TGTGCCAGCAGCTTAGAGGGCAGGGCCGGCGAGCAGTACTTC,-,TRBJ2-7,TRBV7-9,-
CAISMGQGSQPQHF,TGTGCCATCAGCATGGGACAGGGTAGTCAGCCCCAGCATTTT,-,TRBJ1-5,TRBV10-3,TRBD1
CASNSDRGLSPLHF,TGTGCCAGCAACTCGGACAGGGGGCTTTCACCCCTCCACTTT,many,TRBJ1-6,TRBV2,TRBD1
CASSWGLDPSYEQYF,TGTGCCAGCAGCTGGGGACTAGATCCTTCCTACGAGCAGTACTTC,-,TRBJ2-7,TRBV5-4,TRBD2
CASSPGESPLHF,TGTGCCAGCTCCCCAGGGGAATCACCCCTCCACTTT,many,TRBJ1-6,TRBV6-5,-
CATFGGRGYTF,TGTGCCACCTTTGGGGGAAGAGGCTACACCTTC,-,TRBJ1-2,TRBV14,-
CASKMGEQGRNTEAFF,TGTGCCAGCAAAATGGGGGAACAGGGCAGGAACACTGAAGCTTTCTTT,-,TRBJ1-1,TRBV12-3/TRBV12-4,-
CASSPGQGFVETQYF,TGTGCCAGCAGCCCGGGACAGGGTTTTGTTGAGACCCAGTACTTC,-,TRBJ2-5,TRBV6-1,TRBD1
CASSWKGLAGYEQYF,TGTGCCAGCAGCTGGAAGGGACTAGCGGGCTACGAGCAGTACTTC,few,TRBJ2-7,TRBV7-2,TRBD2
CASRSGVGNTGELFF,TGTGCCAGCAGATCCGGGGTAGGGAACACCGGGGAGCTGTTTTTT,-,TRBJ2-2,TRBV12-3/TRBV12-4,-
CASGGGAHSPLHF,TGTGCCAGCGGGGGAGGGGCCCATTCACCCCTCCACTTT,many,TRBJ1-6,TRBV7-2,-
CASARRSGTGTYEQYF,TGTGCCAGCGCTAGAAGGTCCGGGACTGGAACCTACGAGCAGTACTTC,-,TRBJ2-7,TRBV2,-
CASSLAEKNSPLHF,TGCGCCAGCAGCTTGGCAGAAAAAAATTCACCCCTCCACTTT,few,TRBJ1-6,TRBV5-1,-
CASSSYIGGRDEQYF,TGTGCCAGCAGTTCGTATATTGGGGGGAGGGACGAGCAGTACTTC,-,TRBJ2-7,TRBV2,TRBD2
CASSSGQVTYEQYF,TGTGCCAGCAGCTCGGGACAGGTGACCTACGAGCAGTACTTC,-,TRBJ2-7,TRBV5-4,TRBD1
CASGGGRHEQYF,TGTGCCAGCGGAGGGGGTCGACACGAGCAGTACTTC,-,TRBJ2-7,TRBV19,-
CASSLVPSGRCPDF,TGTGCCAGCAGCTTAGTTCCTAGCGGGAGGTGCCCTGACTTC,-,TRBJ2-5,TRBV7-2,TRBD2
CSQDPPREAFF,TGCAGCCAAGACCCACCCCGTGAAGCTTTCTTT,-,TRBJ1-1,TRBV29-1,-
CASSFSGLDEQYF,TGTGCCAGCAGTTTTTCAGGGCTGGACGAGCAGTACTTC,-,TRBJ2-7,TRBV10-3,-
CASNKDRGTGQPQHF,TGTGCCAGCAACAAGGACAGGGGGACGGGGCAGCCCCAGCATTTT,once,TRBJ1-5,TRBV2,TRBD1
CSVRGGHTEAFF,TGCAGCGTAAGAGGGGGGCACACTGAAGCTTTCTTT,many,TRBJ1-1,TRBV29-1,-
CASTEQGYNSPLHF,TGTGCCAGTACCGAACAGGGTTATAATTCACCCCTCCACTTT,many,TRBJ1-6,TRBV24-1,-
CATYRGSLEATEAFF,TGTGCCACTTATAGGGGATCCCTGGAGGCCACTGAAGCTTTCTTT,few,TRBJ1-1,TRBV19,-
CSALRAGTGANVLTF,TGCAGTGCCCTCCGGGCGGGGACTGGGGCCAACGTCCTGACTTTC,-,TRBJ2-6,TRBV20-1,-
CASSAGLSKETQYF,TGTGCCAGCAGTGCGGGTTTAAGTAAAGAGACCCAGTACTTC,few,TRBJ2-5,TRBV2,-
CASSFESTNTGELFF,TGTGCCAGCAGTTTCGAGAGTACGAACACCGGGGAGCTGTTTTTT,many,TRBJ2-2,TRBV25-1,-